The 27 T cell receptor beta chains reported below all come from one sample, sequenced in a study of T cells in Graves' hyperthyroidism and ophthalmopathy. RNA transcripts yielded amplified TCR beta CDR3 regions. The study used the HTBI primer set for a first-round RT-PCR of the TCR CDR3. Via MiXCR, TCRdb re-called the multiplex PCR reads, giving one row per CDR3 protein. The data contain about 500,000 distinct CDR3 sequences, more than 15% of them singletons. Sequenced sample: blood. These receptors originate from a woman younger than 45 with Graves' ophthalmopathy.

This clonotype turned up a few times. The chain joins TRBV20-1 to TRBJ2-5; unclear D gene. Germline-derived CDR1 and CDR2 are DFQATT and SNEGSKA (reference sequence). V was shortened by 7 bases and J by 3 bases, with 24 bases between the two germline ends. CDR3 size: 16 residues. CDR3 DNA: TGCAGTGTTTCTTCCTCATGGGATAAATCAGAAGAGACCCAGTACTTC. This codes for CSVSSSWDKSEETQYF.

A note on this clonotype: A read error may be the cause here, since a much bigger clone is one base away. This chain links TRBV20-1 with TRBJ2-7; 8 bases map to TRBD1. The CDR3 runs to 15 residues. The germline V gene encodes CDR1 DFQATT and CDR2 SNEGSKA (reference sequence). DNA of the CDR3: TGCGGTGCTCGACCCAAAACAGGGGGTTTGTACGAGCAGTACTTC. Translating gives CGARPKTGGLYEQYF.

This clonotype was picked up a small number of times. This chain connects TRBV20-1 to TRBJ2-7, with a tentative D call TRBD1 (5 bases). Germline CDR1 and CDR2: DFQATT and SNEGSKA (reference sequence). V was shortened by 3 bases and J by 2 bases, with 14 bases between the two germline ends. This CDR3 has 14 residues. The CDR3: CSASAPTGTYEQYF. The CDR3 DNA reads TGCAGTGCTAGTGCCCCCACAGGTACCTACGAGCAGTACTTC.

The chain employs TRBV20-1 and TRBJ2-2, with D tentatively TRBD2 (5 bases). Looked up from germline, CDR1 is DFQATT and CDR2 is SNEGSKA (reference sequence). The CDR3 is made up of 14 amino acids. The germline V and J ends were trimmed by 1 base and 4 bases, with 10 bases remaining between them. The CDR3 DNA sequence: TGCAGTGCTAGAGTATCGGGGATCACCGGGGAGCTGTTTTTT. It codes for CSARVSGITGELFF.

This clonotype was picked up many times. The V call is TRBV29-1, the J call TRBJ1-1; the D is unclear. The V and J ends lost 1 base and 5 bases respectively, with 20 bases between them. CDR1 and CDR2 (germline): SQVTM, ANQGSEA. The CDR3 has 16 amino acids. The CDR3 DNA follows: TGCAGCGTTGAAGGGATGCGAGCCGGGGTGGGGACTGAAGCTTTCTTT. It encodes CSVEGMRAGVGTEAFF.

The chain links TRBV20-1 to TRBJ2-5, with unresolved D. In germline, CDR1 is DFQATT, CDR2 SNEGSKA (reference sequence). The CDR3 is 10 residues long. With 7 bases removed from V and 12 bases from J, the gap between germline ends came to 15 bases. CDR3 loop: CSVGSPLEYF. In DNA, the CDR3 is TGCAGTGTAGGGTCTCCCCTTGAGTACTTC.

This clonotype has ten or more counts. The CDR3 loop is CASDAGGHSYLNEQFF. The CDR3 nucleotides are TGTGCCAGCGACGCGGGAGGGCACTCGTACTTAAATGAGCAGTTCTTC. The chain couples TRBV28 to TRBJ2-1, with 9 bases fitting TRBD2. V shed 8 bases and J 7 bases; nucleotides not matched to a gene: 15. Germline V CDR1 and CDR2: MDHEN, SYDVKM. CDR3 size: 16 residues.

This clonotype was seen ten or more times. V gene TRBV3-2 combines with J gene TRBJ2-3; the table's D gene call, TRBD1, was not cross checked with the DNA. TRBV3-2 is listed as a pseudogene. This CDR3 contains 17 residues. The CDR3: CASSQESRGAGTDTQYF. The CDR3 region has the DNA TGTGCCAGCAGCCAAGAGTCACGAGGGGCAGGGACAGATACGCAGTATTTT.

The chain couples TRBV7-9 to TRBJ2-3; TRBD2 matches 11 bases. This CDR3 is built from 16 residues. Per the germline V gene, CDR1 is SEHNR and CDR2 is FQNEAQ (reference sequence). V shed 4 bases, J shed 3 bases, and the junction held 6 bases outside the gene matches. CDR3 sequence (DNA): TGTGCCAGCAGCTACGGGTCTAGCGGGAGGACAGATACGCAGTATTTT. It specifies CASSYGSSGRTDTQYF.

This clonotype was recorded at least ten times. The V and J genes are TRBV27 and TRBJ2-3, with TRBD2 as a possible D gene (6 bases). The CDR3 is made up of 14 amino acids. Germline V CDR1 and CDR2: MNHEY, SMNVEV (reference sequence). Between the trimmed V and J ends, which lost 5 bases and 4 bases, there was a span of 13 bases. The CDR3 sequence: CASSPRLVSDTQYF. CDR3 nucleotides: TGTGCCAGCAGTCCGCGACTAGTCTCAGATACGCAGTATTTT.

The chain combines TRBV14 with TRBJ2-1, with 10 bases identical to TRBD2. The CDR3 has 16 residues. Trimming at V came to 2 bases and at J to 2 bases, leaving 3 bases not matched to a gene. The V gene's germline CDR1 is SGHDN and CDR2 FVKESK. CDR3 sequence (DNA): TGTGCCAGCAGCCAACTAGCGGGAGCGCCCTACAATGAGCAGTTCTTC. Translated: CASSQLAGAPYNEQFF.

The DNA for the CDR3 is TGTGCCAGCAGTCCATACCCCCGAGGGGACATTGGGGCCAACGTCCTGACTTTC. Amino acid sequence: CASSPYPRGDIGANVLTF. The V call is TRBV27, the J call TRBJ2-6; TRBD1 might be the D (6 bases). The germline V and J ends were trimmed by 5 bases and 3 bases, with 20 bases remaining between them. The CDR3 is 18 amino acids. Germline CDR1 is MNHEY and CDR2 is SMNVEV (reference sequence). The whole variable domain, filled in from reference TRBV27 and TRBJ2-6, reads EAQVTQNPRYLITVTGKKLTVTCSQNMNHEYMSWYRQDPGLGLRQIYYSMNVEVTDKGDVPEGYKVSRKEKRNFPLILESPSPNQTSLYFCASSPYPRGDIGANVLTFGAGSRLTVL.

The chain recombines TRBV28 with TRBJ2-1, with D possibly being TRBD2 (6 bases). The CDR3 consists of 13 residues. The V end lost 1 base, the J end lost 15 bases, and 16 bases lay between the germline ends. Germline CDR1 MDHEN, CDR2 SYDVKM. The CDR3 sequence is CASSLFAGLLLFF. The CDR3 DNA is TGTGCCAGCAGTTTATTTGCGGGACTCCTTCTGTTCTTC. Combining the CDR3 with reference TRBV28 and TRBJ2-1 gives the whole variable domain DVKVTQSSRYLVKRTGEKVFLECVQDMDHENMFWYRQDPGLGLRLIYFSYDVKMKEKGDIPEGYSVSREKKERFSLILESASTNQTSMYLCASSLFAGLLLFFGPGTRLTVL.

This clonotype was recorded at least ten times. CDR3 sequence: CSAIVRDTQYF. CDR3 DNA sequence: TGCAGTGCTATAGTCAGGGATACGCAGTATTTT. The genes are TRBV20-1 and TRBJ2-3; D is uncertain. This CDR3 is 11 amino acids long. Germline V gives CDR1 DFQATT, CDR2 SNEGSKA (reference sequence). The V end was cut by 4 bases, the J end by 6 bases, with 8 bases between.

This clonotype was seen ten or more times. The V and J genes are TRBV5-1 and TRBJ2-1; D might be TRBD1 (6 bases). The CDR3 length is 14 residues. Germline CDR1 is SGHRS and CDR2 is YFSETQ. V lost 2 bases and J 8 bases, leaving 14 bases between the germline ends. The CDR3 region has the DNA TGCGCCAGCAGCTTCGGTACAGGGCAAGATGAGCAGTTCTTC. This translates into CASSFGTGQDEQFF. Based on the CDR3 plus reference TRBV5-1 and TRBJ2-1, the full variable domain is KAGVTQTPRYLIKTRGQQVTLSCSPISGHRSVSWYQQTPGQGLQFLFEYFSETQRNKGNFPGRFSGRQFSNSRSEMNVSTLELGDSALYLCASSFGTGQDEQFFGPGTRLTVL.

This clonotype was counted ten times or more. The chain is built from TRBV19 and TRBJ1-1, with D perhaps TRBD1 (5 bases). Looked up from germline, CDR1 is LNHDA and CDR2 is SQIVND (reference sequence). The CDR3 is made up of 14 amino acids. Trimming cost V 5 bases and J 0 bases, with 10 bases left between them. The CDR3 DNA reads TGTGCCAGTAGTGCCAGGGCGATGAACACTGAAGCTTTCTTT. Translation: CASSARAMNTEAFF.

V gene TRBV6-1 combines with J gene TRBJ2-7; no reliable D call. Trimming left V 7 bases short and J 1 base short, with 14 bases between. This CDR3 has 14 amino acids. CDR1 MNHNS and CDR2 SASEGT come from the germline V gene. CDR3 sequence reads: CASTPGWQSYEQYF. The CDR3 region has the DNA TGTGCCAGCACCCCCGGGTGGCAGTCCTACGAGCAGTACTTC.

This clonotype was counted many times. The rearrangement joins TRBV7-9 to TRBJ2-7, with 11 bases identical to TRBD1. The CDR3 loop spans 16 amino acids. The germline gives CDR1 SEHNR, CDR2 FQNEAQ (reference sequence). V gave up 5 bases and J gave up 2 bases; unmatched junction bases: 8. CDR3 coding DNA: TGTGCCAGCAGCCAGATCCCGGGACAGGGGGCCTACGAGCAGTACTTC. It yields the protein CASSQIPGQGAYEQYF.

The sample holds many counts of this clonotype. CDR3 DNA sequence: TGTGCCAGCAGCTTGGGGGGATCCTATAATTCACCCCTCCACTTT. It encodes CASSLGGSYNSPLHF. This chain uses TRBV5-8 with TRBJ1-6, with no clear D. Per the germline V gene, CDR1 is SGHTS and CDR2 is YDEGEE. V gave up 0 bases and J gave up 1 base, with 5 bases separating them. The CDR3 contains 15 residues.

The J gene is TRBJ2-3, the V gene TRBV7-3; no definite D call. V was clipped by 2 bases and J by 5 bases, with 5 bases between them. The CDR3 runs to 12 residues. Per the germline V gene, CDR1 is SGHTA and CDR2 is FQGTGA. The CDR3 region is CASSLPEDTQYF. The CDR3 DNA is TGTGCCAGCAGCTTACCTGAAGATACGCAGTATTTT.

The CDR3 sequence is CASSRGETGGQETQYF. The CDR3 DNA reads as TGCGCCAGCAGCCGGGGGGAGACAGGCGGGCAAGAGACCCAGTACTTC. The chain is built from TRBV5-1 and TRBJ2-5; a possible D gene is TRBD2 (7 bases). Trimming took off 4 bases at V and 2 bases at J, with 18 bases between the two ends. Germline V gives CDR1 SGHRS, CDR2 YFSETQ. This CDR3 is 16 amino acids long.

The sample holds a few counts of this clonotype. The rearrangement links TRBV20-1 to TRBJ2-7; TRBD1 matches 12 bases. The germline gives CDR1 DFQATT, CDR2 SNEGSKA (reference sequence). Germline trimming cut 6 bases from V and 2 bases from J; bases unmatched to any gene: 8. This CDR3 has 15 residues. CDR3 residues: CSARDRGRPTYEQYF. The CDR3 DNA follows: TGCAGTGCCAGGGACAGGGGGCGCCCAACCTACGAGCAGTACTTC.

This clonotype was recorded many times. The J gene is TRBJ2-6, the V gene TRBV30; TRBD2 might be the D (5 bases). This CDR3 is built from 15 residues. Germline CDR1 and CDR2: GTSNPN and SVGIG (reference sequence). The V and J ends lost 3 bases and 0 bases respectively, with 9 bases between them. The DNA for the CDR3 is TGTGCCTGGAGGGATGGGAGCTCTGGGGCCAACGTCCTGACTTTC. Its translation is CAWRDGSSGANVLTF.

The table lists this clonotype with many counts. The rearrangement links TRBV6-1 to TRBJ2-1, with D perhaps TRBD1 (5 bases). Germline CDR1 is MNHNS and CDR2 is SASEGT. CDR3 length: 13 amino acids. V was trimmed by 5 bases and J by 7 bases, leaving 12 bases between them. CDR3 DNA sequence: TGTGCCAGCAGTTCAGGGCCTTTAAATGAGCAGTTCTTC. Residues: CASSSGPLNEQFF.

Regarding this clonotype: Germline and junction disagree at one end, which may indicate a read error. The V and J genes are TRBV28 and TRBJ2-5; D is possibly TRBD2 (6 bases). CDR1 is MDHEN and CDR2 is SYDVKM in the germline V gene. This CDR3 has 15 residues. The CDR3 bases are TGTGCCAGCAGTTTATGGGGGGGAAGCGAGGAGACCCAGTGCTTC. This codes for CASSLWGGSEETQCF. Full variable domain (missing parts from reference TRBV28 and TRBJ2-5): DVKVTQSSRYLVKRTGEKVFLECVQDMDHENMFWYRQDPGLGLRLIYFSYDVKMKEKGDIPEGYSVSREKKERFSLILESASTNQTSMYLCASSLWGGSEETQCFGPGTRLLVL.

The rearrangement links TRBV27 to TRBJ2-2; D is undetermined. The CDR3 extends over 17 amino acids. With 5 bases removed from V and 7 bases from J, the gap between germline ends came to 23 bases. Germline CDR1 and CDR2: MNHEY and SMNVEV (reference sequence). The CDR3, as DNA: TGTGCCAGCAGTATTTCTATCATGGGCACCGGCATCGGGGAGCTGTTTTTT. Protein product: CASSISIMGTGIGELFF.

This clonotype was recorded at least ten times. The chain joins TRBV7-2 to TRBJ1-2, with unresolved D. The CDR3 runs to 14 residues. Germline CDR1 and CDR2: SGHTA and FQGNSA. With 1 base removed from V and 7 bases from J, the gap between germline ends came to 13 bases. In DNA, the CDR3 is TGTGCCAGCAGCTTAGATTTCAGAAGTCTTGGCTACACCTTC. Translation: CASSLDFRSLGYTF.